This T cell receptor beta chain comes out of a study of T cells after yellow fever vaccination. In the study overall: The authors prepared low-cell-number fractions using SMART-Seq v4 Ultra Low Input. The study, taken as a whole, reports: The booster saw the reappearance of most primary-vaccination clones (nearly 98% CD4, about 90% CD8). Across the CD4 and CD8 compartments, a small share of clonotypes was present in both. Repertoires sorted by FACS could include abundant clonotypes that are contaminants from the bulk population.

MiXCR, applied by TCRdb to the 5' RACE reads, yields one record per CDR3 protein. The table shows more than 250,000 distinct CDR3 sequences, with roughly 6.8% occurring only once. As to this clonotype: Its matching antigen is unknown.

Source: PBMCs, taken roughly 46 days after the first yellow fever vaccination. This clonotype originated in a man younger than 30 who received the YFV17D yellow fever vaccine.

The CDR3 region is CASSYTDSNSPLHF. The CDR3 nucleotides read TGTGCCAGCAGTTACACGGACAGTAATTCACCCCTCCACTTT. V gene TRBV7-9 combines with J gene TRBJ1-6; possibly TRBD1 for D (6 bases). Trimming removed 6 bases from V and 6 bases from J, with 12 bases in between. The CDR3 is made up of 14 amino acids. The V gene's germline CDR1 is SEHNR and CDR2 FQNEAQ (reference sequence).